This T cell receptor beta chain was sequenced in a study of CD8+ T cells in alopecia areata (dated 2018 in TCRdb). Context from the whole study: Treated patients were enrolled in an open-label pilot trial of oral tofacitinib at 5 to 10 mg twice daily for moderate-to-severe alopecia areata. Patients received tofacitinib for 6 to 18 months and were then followed off drug for 6 months to check for delayed response and recurrence. In treated patients, disease severity was measured using the SALT score, which gives the percentage of scalp surface area affected. To study T cell clonal expansion in alopecia areata, the researchers applied high-throughput TCRbeta sequencing to both the C3H/HeJ mouse model and human patients. Human TCRbeta sequencing covered scalp tissue and sorted CD4+ and CD8+ peripheral blood T cells from patchy and totalis/universalis alopecia areata patients and healthy controls. Biopsies were taken from tofacitinib-treated patients at baseline and at 4 and 24 weeks of treatment, and a later scalp biopsy was taken in several of the tofacitinib-treated patients. Scalp clonality was compared among normal scalp (n=4), patchy alopecia areata scalp (n=8), and alopecia totalis/universalis scalp (n=8). RNA came from the PAXgene miRNA kit for fixed scalp, the miRNeasy kit for PBMCs, and the RNeasy kit for mouse skin. TCRbeta CDR3 regions were amplified by immunoSEQ multiplex PCR with 35 Vbeta forward and 13 Jbeta reverse primers.

The CDR3 has 15 amino acids, counting the end cysteine and phenylalanine. Of the read, only the CDR3 DNA is kept; its 45 bases are in frame from base 1. V loses 0 bases of germline sequence and J loses 4 bases, and the interval between the two ends is 10 bases. Via the germline V gene, CDR1 is SGHAT and CDR2 FQNNGV. Library generation was performed with the immunoSEQ multiplex PCR assay. To provide template for TCR sequencing, every sample had RNA extracted and reverse transcribed into cDNA. SuperScript III was used to make first-strand cDNA, primed with a 2:1 mix of oligo-dT and random hexamers. A synthetic immune receptor repertoire was used to assess amplification bias, and residual bias was removed computationally. As for how the authors treated the data: Raw reads were preprocessed to remove errors, and CDR3 was defined by IMGT conventions from the conserved cysteine to phenylalanine. Clonality was calculated as 1 minus Shannon entropy normalized by log2 of the number of productive unique TCRs. Whether scalp clones were CD4 or CD8 was inferred by matching scalp TCRbeta sequences against CD4 and CD8 repertoires sorted from blood. Imported from immuneACCESS, the table was reduced by TCRdb to in-frame sequences with V and J called. These copies leave out some clones; in studies compared against another copy, an unresolved V gene accounts for under half, and the cause of the remainder is not known. D and trimming were read from the DNA, whereas the V and J calls and clone size are those reported in that table. This sample gives approximately 280,000 clones in total; about three fifths of them show up just once. The ten top clones hold more than 1.5% of the sample.

The study at large found these results: During tofacitinib treatment, many expanded lesional clones remained in scalp and blood, and this persistence may partly explain relapse after treatment is stopped. TCR sequences shared between patients were less clear than in mice, possibly partly because of HLA diversity in the patient population. Higher clonality and more expanded CD8+ clones were observed in lesional scalp than in normal scalp, particularly in alopecia totalis/universalis, a finding suggestive of antigenic drive. Tofacitinib significantly lowered scalp clonality and the number of expanded CD8+ clones among the top 100 scalp clones. Because the treated cohort was small and had only one nonresponder, larger studies are needed to examine links between baseline CD8+ expansion and response. Unlike mouse skin, which is dominated by gammadelta T cells, normal human skin has resident alphabeta T cells that are also sequenced, and this complicates analysis of the scalp TCR repertoire.

The intended sense of this specimen's time point label: less than 25 weeks on oral tofacitinib. The treatment or condition label here, explained by the study, means: oral pan-JAK inhibitor, 5-10 mg twice daily. Lesional scalp punch biopsies and peripheral blood were obtained from alopecia areata patients. PBMCs were isolated by density centrifugation and stained for CD3, CD4 and CD8, and CD4+ and CD8+ T cells were sorted on a FACSAria. This clone appeared a few times. Its antigen remains undetermined. There are no base qualities to consult, and no much larger clone falls within one base. The same CDR3 also results from other DNA sequences found in this sample.

The receptor comes from a human donor with alopecia areata. The chain couples TRBV11-2 to TRBJ1-5; a confident D gene designation cannot be given. The sample was CD4+ T cells sorted from blood, taken at week 24, from a patient treated with tofacitinib. The CDR3 protein: CASSLDGRSNQPQHF. The nucleotides are TGTGCCAGCAGCTTAGATGGGCGGTCAAATCAGCCCCAGCATTTT.